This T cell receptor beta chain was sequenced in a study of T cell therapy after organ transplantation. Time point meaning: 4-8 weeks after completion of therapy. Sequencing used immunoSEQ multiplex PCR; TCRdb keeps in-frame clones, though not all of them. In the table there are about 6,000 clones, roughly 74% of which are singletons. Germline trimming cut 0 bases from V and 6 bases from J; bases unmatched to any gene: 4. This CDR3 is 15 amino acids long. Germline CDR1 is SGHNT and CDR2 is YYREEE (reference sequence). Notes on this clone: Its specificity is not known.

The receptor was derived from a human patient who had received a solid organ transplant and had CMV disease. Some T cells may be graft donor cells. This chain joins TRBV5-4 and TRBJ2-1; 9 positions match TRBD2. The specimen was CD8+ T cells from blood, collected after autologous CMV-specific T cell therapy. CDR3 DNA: TGTGCCAGCAGCTTGGCACTAGCGGGTGGCAATGAGCAGTTCTTC. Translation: CASSLALAGGNEQFF.